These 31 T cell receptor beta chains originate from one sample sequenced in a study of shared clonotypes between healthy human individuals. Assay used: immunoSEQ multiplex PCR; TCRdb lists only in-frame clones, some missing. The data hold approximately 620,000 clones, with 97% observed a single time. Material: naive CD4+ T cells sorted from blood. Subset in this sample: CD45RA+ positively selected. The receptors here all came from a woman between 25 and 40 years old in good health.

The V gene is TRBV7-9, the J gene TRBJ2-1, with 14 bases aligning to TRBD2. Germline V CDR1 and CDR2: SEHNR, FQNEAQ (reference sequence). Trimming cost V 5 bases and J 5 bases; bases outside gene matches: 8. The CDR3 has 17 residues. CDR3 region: CASSTRLTSGRDNEQFF. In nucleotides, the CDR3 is TGTGCCAGCAGCACGCGCCTGACTAGCGGGAGGGACAATGAGCAGTTCTTC.

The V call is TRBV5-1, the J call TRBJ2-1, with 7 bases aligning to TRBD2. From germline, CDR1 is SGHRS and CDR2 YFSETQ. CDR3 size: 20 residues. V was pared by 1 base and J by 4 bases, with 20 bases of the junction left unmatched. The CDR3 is CASSLSIRLLLAPNYNEQFF. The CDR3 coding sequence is TGCGCCAGCAGCTTGTCAATTCGTCTACTACTAGCGCCTAATTACAATGAGCAGTTCTTC.

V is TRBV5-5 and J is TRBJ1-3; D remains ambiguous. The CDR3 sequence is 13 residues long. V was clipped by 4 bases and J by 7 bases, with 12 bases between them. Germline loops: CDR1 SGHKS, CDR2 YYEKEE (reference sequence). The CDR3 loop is CASSRYDPNTIYF. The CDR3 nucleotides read TGTGCCAGCAGCCGTTATGACCCGAACACCATATATTTT.

CDR3 loop: CASSFGQGPFYGYTF. The CDR3 DNA reads as TGTGCCAGCAGTTTTGGACAGGGACCCTTCTATGGCTACACCTTC. The chain links TRBV27 to TRBJ1-2; 8 bases fit TRBD1. The V gene's germline CDR1 is MNHEY and CDR2 SMNVEV (reference sequence). Trimming at V came to 3 bases and at J to 4 bases, leaving 7 bases not matched to a gene. The CDR3 is made up of 15 amino acids.

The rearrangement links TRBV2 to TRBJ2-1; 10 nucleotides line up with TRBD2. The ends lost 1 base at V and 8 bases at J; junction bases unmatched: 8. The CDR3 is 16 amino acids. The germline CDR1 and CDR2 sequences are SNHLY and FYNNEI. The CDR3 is CASSEVKREGRDEQFF. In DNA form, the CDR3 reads TGTGCCAGCAGTGAAGTCAAGCGGGAGGGCCGGGATGAGCAGTTCTTC.

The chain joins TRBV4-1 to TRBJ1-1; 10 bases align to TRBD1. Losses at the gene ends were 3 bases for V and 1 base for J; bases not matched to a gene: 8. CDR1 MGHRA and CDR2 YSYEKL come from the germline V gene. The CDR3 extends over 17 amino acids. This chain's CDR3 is CASSHRDRGIGNTEAFF. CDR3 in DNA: TGCGCCAGCAGCCATAGGGACAGGGGTATTGGGAACACTGAAGCTTTCTTT.

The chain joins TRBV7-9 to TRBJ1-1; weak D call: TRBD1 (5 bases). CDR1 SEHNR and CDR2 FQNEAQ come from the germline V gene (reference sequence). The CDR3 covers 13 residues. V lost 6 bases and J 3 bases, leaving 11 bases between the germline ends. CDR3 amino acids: CASRFTGDTEAFF. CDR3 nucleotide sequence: TGTGCCAGCAGATTTACGGGGGACACTGAAGCTTTCTTT.

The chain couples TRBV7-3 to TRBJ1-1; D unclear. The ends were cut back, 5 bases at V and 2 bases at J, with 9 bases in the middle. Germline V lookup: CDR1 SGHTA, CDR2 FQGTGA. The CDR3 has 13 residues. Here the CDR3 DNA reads TGTGCCAGCAGCCCGTCGTCCAACACTGAAGCTTTCTTT. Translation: CASSPSSNTEAFF.

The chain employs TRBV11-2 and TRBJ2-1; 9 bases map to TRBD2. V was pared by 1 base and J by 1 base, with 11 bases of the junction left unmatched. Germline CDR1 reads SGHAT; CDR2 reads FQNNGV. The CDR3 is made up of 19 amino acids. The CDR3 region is CASSLALTSGFGSYNEQFF. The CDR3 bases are TGTGCCAGCAGCTTAGCACTGACTAGCGGCTTCGGGTCCTACAATGAGCAGTTCTTC.

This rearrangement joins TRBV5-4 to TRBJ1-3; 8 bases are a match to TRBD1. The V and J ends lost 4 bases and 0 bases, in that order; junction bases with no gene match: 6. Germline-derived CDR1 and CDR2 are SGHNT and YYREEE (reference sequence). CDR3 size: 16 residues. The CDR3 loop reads CASSTGQASSGNTIYF. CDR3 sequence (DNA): TGTGCCAGCAGCACGGGACAGGCGAGCTCTGGAAACACCATATATTTT.

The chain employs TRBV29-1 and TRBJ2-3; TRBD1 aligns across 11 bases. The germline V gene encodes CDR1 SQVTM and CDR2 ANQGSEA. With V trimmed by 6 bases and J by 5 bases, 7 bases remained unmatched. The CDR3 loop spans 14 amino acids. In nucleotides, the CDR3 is TGCAGCGTGCTGGGACAGGGGGAGGTAGATACGCAGTATTTT. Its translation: CSVLGQGEVDTQYF.

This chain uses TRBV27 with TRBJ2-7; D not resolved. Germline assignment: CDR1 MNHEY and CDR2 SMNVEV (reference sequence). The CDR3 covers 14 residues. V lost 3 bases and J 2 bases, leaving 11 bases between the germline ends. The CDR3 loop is CASSLARRTYEQYF. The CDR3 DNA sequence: TGTGCCAGCAGTTTGGCACGGCGAACCTACGAGCAGTACTTC.

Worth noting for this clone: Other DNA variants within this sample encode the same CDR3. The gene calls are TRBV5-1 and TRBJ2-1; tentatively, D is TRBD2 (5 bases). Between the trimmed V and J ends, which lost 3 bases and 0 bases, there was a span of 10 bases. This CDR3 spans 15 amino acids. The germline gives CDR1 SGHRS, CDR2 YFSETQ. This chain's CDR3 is CASSSGGSSYNEQFF. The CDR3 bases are TGCGCCAGCAGCTCTGGTGGGAGCTCCTACAATGAGCAGTTCTTC.

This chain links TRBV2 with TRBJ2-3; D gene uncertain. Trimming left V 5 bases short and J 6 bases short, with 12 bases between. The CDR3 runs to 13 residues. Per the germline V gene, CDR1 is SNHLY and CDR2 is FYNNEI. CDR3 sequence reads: CASSTTGYDTQYF. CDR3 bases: TGTGCCAGCAGTACCACTGGATACGATACGCAGTATTTT.

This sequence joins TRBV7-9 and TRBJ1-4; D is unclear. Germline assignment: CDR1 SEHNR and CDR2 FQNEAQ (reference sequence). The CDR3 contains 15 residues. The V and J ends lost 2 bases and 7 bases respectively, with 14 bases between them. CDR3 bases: TGTGCCAGCAGCTTAATGAGTAGTAGGAGTGAAAAACTGTTTTTT. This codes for CASSLMSSRSEKLFF.

The CDR3 nucleotides read TGCGCCAGCTCACTACAGGGGGACGGGGAAAAACTGTTTTTT. It translates to CASSLQGDGEKLFF. The J gene is TRBJ1-4, the V gene TRBV5-1, with 8 bases that match TRBD1. This CDR3 is built from 14 residues. CDR1 SGHRS and CDR2 YFSETQ come from the germline V gene. J was trimmed by 8 bases and V by 7 bases; bases with no gene match: 10. Complete variable domain (other parts from reference TRBV5-1 and TRBJ1-4): KAGVTQTPRYLIKTRGQQVTLSCSPISGHRSVSWYQQTPGQGLQFLFEYFSETQRNKGNFPGRFSGRQFSNSRSEMNVSTLELGDSALYLCASSLQGDGEKLFFGSGTQLSVL.

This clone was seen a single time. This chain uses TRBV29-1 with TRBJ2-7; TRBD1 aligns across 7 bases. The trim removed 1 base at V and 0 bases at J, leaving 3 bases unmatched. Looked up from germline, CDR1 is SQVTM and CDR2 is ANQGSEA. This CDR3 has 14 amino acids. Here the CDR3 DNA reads TGCAGCGTTGAAGCACAGGGGAGCTCCTACGAGCAGTACTTC. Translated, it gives CSVEAQGSSYEQYF.

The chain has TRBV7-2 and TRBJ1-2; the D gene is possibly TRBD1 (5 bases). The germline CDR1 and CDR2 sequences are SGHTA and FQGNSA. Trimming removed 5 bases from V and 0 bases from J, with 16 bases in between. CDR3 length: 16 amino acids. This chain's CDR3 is CASSGGVQLANYGYTF. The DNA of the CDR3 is TGTGCCAGCAGCGGGGGGGTACAGCTGGCTAACTATGGCTACACCTTC. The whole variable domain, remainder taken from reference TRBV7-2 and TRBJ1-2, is GAGVSQSPSNKVTEKGKDVELRCDPISGHTALYWYRQSLGQGLEFLIYFQGNSAPDKSGLPSDRFSAERTGGSVSTLTIQRTQQEDSAVYLCASSGGVQLANYGYTFGSGTRLTVV.

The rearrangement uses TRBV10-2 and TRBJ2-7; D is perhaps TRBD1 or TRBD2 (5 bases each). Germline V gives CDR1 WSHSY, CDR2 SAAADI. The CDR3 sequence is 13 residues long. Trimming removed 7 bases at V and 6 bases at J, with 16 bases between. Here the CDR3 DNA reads TGCGCCAGCACAGGGACGCCACACTCCGAGCAGTACTTC. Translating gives CASTGTPHSEQYF.

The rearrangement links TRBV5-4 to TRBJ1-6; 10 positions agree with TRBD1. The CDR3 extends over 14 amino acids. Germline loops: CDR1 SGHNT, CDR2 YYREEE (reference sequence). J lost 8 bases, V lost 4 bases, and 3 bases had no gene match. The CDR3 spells CASSAGQGDSPLHF. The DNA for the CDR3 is TGTGCCAGCAGCGCCGGACAGGGGGATTCACCCCTCCACTTT.

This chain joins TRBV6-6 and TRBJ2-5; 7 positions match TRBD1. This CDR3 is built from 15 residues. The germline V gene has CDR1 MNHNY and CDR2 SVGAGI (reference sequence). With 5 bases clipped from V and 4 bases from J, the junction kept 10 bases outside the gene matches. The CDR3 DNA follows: TGTGCCAGCAGTGGGGACAGAAGACGGATAGAGACCCAGTACTTC. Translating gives CASSGDRRRIETQYF.

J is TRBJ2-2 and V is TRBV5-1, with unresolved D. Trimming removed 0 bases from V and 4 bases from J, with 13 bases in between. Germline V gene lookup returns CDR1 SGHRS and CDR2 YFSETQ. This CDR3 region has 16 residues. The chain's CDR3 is CASSLAATYTTGELFF. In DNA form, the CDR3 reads TGCGCCAGCAGCTTGGCAGCGACGTATACCACCGGGGAGCTGTTTTTT.

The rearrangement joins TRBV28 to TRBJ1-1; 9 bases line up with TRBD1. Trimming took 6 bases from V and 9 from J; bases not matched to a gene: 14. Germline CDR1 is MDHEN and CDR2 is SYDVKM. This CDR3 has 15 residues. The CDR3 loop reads CASSSSGTGKFQAFF. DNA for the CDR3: TGTGCCAGCAGCTCCTCCGGGACAGGGAAATTTCAAGCTTTCTTT. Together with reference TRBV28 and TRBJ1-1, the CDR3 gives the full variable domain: DVKVTQSSRYLVKRTGEKVFLECVQDMDHENMFWYRQDPGLGLRLIYFSYDVKMKEKGDIPEGYSVSREKKERFSLILESASTNQTSMYLCASSSSGTGKFQAFFGQGTRLTVV.

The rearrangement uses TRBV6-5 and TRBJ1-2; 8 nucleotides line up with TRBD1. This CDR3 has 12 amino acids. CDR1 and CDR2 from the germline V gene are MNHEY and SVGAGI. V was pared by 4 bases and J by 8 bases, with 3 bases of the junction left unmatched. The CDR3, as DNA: TGTGCCAGCAGTTCCGGGACAGGCGGCTACACCTTC. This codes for CASSSGTGGYTF.

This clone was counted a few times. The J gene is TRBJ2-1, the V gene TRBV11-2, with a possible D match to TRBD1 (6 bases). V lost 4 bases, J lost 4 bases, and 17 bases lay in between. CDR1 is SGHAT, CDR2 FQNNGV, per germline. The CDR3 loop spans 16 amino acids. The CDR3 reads CASSSLRDKQYNEQFF. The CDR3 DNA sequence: TGTGCCAGCAGCTCCCTCAGGGACAAACAATACAATGAGCAGTTCTTC.

CDR3 sequence: CASSLGREGIYEQYF. CDR3 DNA sequence: TGTGCCAGCAGCTTGGGGCGGGAGGGCATCTACGAGCAGTACTTC. The V gene is TRBV5-4, the J gene TRBJ2-7, with 9 positions matching TRBD2. Germline values: CDR1 SGHNT, CDR2 YYREEE (reference sequence). V dropped 0 bases and J dropped 3; count of bases not matched to a gene: 4. The CDR3 covers 15 residues. Variable domain in full (rest from reference TRBV5-4 and TRBJ2-7): ETGVTQSPTHLIKTRGQQVTLRCSSQSGHNTVSWYQQALGQGPQFIFQYYREEENGRGNFPPRFSGLQFPNYSSELNVNALELDDSALYLCASSLGREGIYEQYFGPGTRLTVT.

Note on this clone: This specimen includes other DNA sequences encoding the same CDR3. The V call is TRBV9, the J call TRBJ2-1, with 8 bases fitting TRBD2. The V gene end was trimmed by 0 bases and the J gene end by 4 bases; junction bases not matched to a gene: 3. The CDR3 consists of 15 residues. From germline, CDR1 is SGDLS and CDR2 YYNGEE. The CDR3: CASSVAGGPYNEQFF. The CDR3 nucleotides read TGTGCCAGCAGCGTAGCGGGAGGGCCATACAATGAGCAGTTCTTC. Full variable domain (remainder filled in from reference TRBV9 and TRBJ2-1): DSGVTQTPKHLITATGQRVTLRCSPRSGDLSVYWYQQSLDQGLQFLIQYYNGEERAKGNILERFSAQQFPDLHSELNLSSLELGDSALYFCASSVAGGPYNEQFFGPGTRLTVL.

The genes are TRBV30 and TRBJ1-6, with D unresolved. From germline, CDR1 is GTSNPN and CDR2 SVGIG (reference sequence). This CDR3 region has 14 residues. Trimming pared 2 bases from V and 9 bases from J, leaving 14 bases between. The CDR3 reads CAWSRESIISPLHF. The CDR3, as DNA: TGTGCCTGGAGTCGAGAGTCTATAATTTCACCCCTCCACTTT.

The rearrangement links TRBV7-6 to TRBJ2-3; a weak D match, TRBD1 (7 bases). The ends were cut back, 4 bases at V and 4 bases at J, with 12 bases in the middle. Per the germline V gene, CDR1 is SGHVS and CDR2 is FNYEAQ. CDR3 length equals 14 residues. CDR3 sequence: CASSSSGGPDTQYF. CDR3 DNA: TGTGCCAGCAGCTCATCAGGGGGGCCAGATACGCAGTATTTT.

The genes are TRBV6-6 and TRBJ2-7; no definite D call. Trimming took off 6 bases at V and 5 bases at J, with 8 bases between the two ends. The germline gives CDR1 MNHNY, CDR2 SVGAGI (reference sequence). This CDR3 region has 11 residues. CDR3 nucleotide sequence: TGTGCCAGCAGCTCTGGGGACGAGCAGTACTTC. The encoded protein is CASSSGDEQYF.

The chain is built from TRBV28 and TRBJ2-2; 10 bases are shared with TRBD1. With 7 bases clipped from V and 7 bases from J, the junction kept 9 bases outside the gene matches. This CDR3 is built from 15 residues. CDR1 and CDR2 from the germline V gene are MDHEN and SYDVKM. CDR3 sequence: CASTGTGDAGGELFF. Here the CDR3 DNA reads TGTGCCAGCACGGGGACAGGGGATGCGGGCGGGGAGCTGTTTTTT.